These 30 T cell receptor beta chains came from one sample sequenced in a study of identical twins. TCRdb passed the 5' RACE reads through MiXCR, listing each CDR3 protein once. This table has 250,000 or so distinct CDR3 sequences, about 7.3% appearing once. These data also featured in a second study, about yellow fever vaccine responses in identical twins.

The sample consisted of memory (CD45RO+) T cells sorted from blood. The receptor set was obtained from a woman aged 18 to 35 in good health.

This clonotype was observed many times. The rearrangement joins TRBV5-5 to TRBJ2-2; D is unresolved. Germline V gene data show CDR1 as SGHKS and CDR2 as YYEKEE (reference sequence). V gave up 1 base and J gave up 7 bases, with 8 bases separating them. The CDR3 has 13 residues. CDR3 bases: TGTGCCAGCAGCTTGCTAGGGATCGGGGAGCTGTTTTTT. This sequence encodes CASSLLGIGELFF.

V is TRBV28 and J is TRBJ1-4; D not certain. In germline, CDR1 is MDHEN, CDR2 SYDVKM. The ends were cut back, 5 bases at V and 3 bases at J, with 7 bases in the middle. CDR3 length: 13 residues. CDR3 loop: CASSIRANEKLFF. The CDR3 nucleotides are TGTGCCAGCAGTATAAGAGCTAATGAAAAACTGTTTTTT.

The rearrangement joins TRBV12-3 or TRBV12-4 to TRBJ1-2, with 10 bases lining up with TRBD1. The junction had 4 bases not matched to a gene; V was cut back by 3 bases and J by 0 bases. The CDR3 spans 16 residues. CDR3: CASSLGGQGANYGYTF. The DNA of the CDR3 is TGTGCCAGCAGTTTGGGCGGACAGGGGGCTAACTATGGCTACACCTTC.

The sample holds many counts of this clonotype. V gene TRBV2 combines with J gene TRBJ1-4; 9 bases fit TRBD1. Germline V gene lookup returns CDR1 SNHLY and CDR2 FYNNEI. V lost 5 bases to trimming and J lost 7 bases; unmatched junction nucleotides: 5. The CDR3 runs 14 residues. The CDR3: CASSQQGAGEKLFF. The CDR3 bases are TGTGCCAGCAGTCAACAGGGGGCGGGTGAAAAACTGTTTTTT. Together with reference TRBV2 and TRBJ1-4, the CDR3 gives the full variable domain: EPEVTQTPSHQVTQMGQEVILRCVPISNHLYFYWYRQILGQKVEFLVSFYNNEISEKSEIFDDQFSVERPDGSNFTLKIRSTKLEDSAMYFCASSQQGAGEKLFFGSGTQLSVL.

This clonotype was detected ten times or more. The chain combines TRBV14 with TRBJ2-1, with D tentatively TRBD1 (6 bases). The CDR3 length is 14 residues. The germline gives CDR1 SGHDN, CDR2 FVKESK. V lost 1 base and J lost 9, with 13 bases in between. CDR3 sequence: CASSQVGTGSEQFF. The CDR3 nucleotides are TGTGCCAGCAGCCAAGTAGGAACAGGGAGTGAGCAGTTCTTC.

The V call is TRBV5-1, the J call TRBJ2-5, with 10 bases aligning to TRBD1. The ends lost 6 bases at V and 1 base at J; junction bases unmatched: 6. CDR1 is SGHRS, CDR2 YFSETQ, per germline. This CDR3 spans 15 amino acids. CDR3 sequence reads: CASTAGTGVQETQYF. As DNA, the CDR3 is TGCGCCAGCACCGCCGGGACAGGGGTCCAAGAGACCCAGTACTTC.

The chain employs TRBV2 and TRBJ1-3; 7 bases are a match to TRBD1. The CDR3 has 18 amino acids. V lost 4 bases, J lost 0 bases, and 12 bases stayed unmatched. Germline CDR1 and CDR2: SNHLY and FYNNEI. In nucleotides, the CDR3 is TGTGCCAGCAGTGGGGCTGCAAGGACAGGACTCTCTGGAAACACCATATATTTT. It specifies CASSGAARTGLSGNTIYF.

This clonotype was seen a handful of times. The chain carries TRBV12-3 or TRBV12-4 and TRBJ2-7; the match to TRBD2 covers 10 bases. The length of the CDR3 is 13 residues. V shed 7 bases and J 6 bases; nucleotides not matched to a gene: 6. CDR3 nucleotides: TGTGCCAGCACTCTAGCGGGAGTCATCGAGCAGTACTTC. Translated: CASTLAGVIEQYF.

The V gene is TRBV11-1, the J gene TRBJ2-7; 8 positions agree with TRBD2. The length of the CDR3 is 17 residues. The germline CDR1 and CDR2 sequences are SGHAT and FQDESV (reference sequence). J gave up 0 bases and V 1 base, and 8 bases lay outside the gene matches. The CDR3 loop reads CASSLVTAGASSYEQYF. In DNA, the CDR3 is TGTGCCAGCAGCTTAGTTACAGCGGGGGCTTCCTCCTACGAGCAGTACTTC.

This chain uses TRBV28 with TRBJ1-3; 10 bases line up with TRBD1. CDR1 is MDHEN and CDR2 is SYDVKM in the germline V gene. Trimming removed 6 bases from V and 4 bases from J; junction bases left unmatched: 12. This CDR3 spans 17 amino acids. The CDR3 spells CASSRSGQGVKGNTIYF. CDR3 nucleotide sequence: TGTGCCAGCAGCCGCTCCGGACAGGGGGTTAAGGGAAACACCATATATTTT.

Only a few counts were recorded for this clonotype. The chain links TRBV7-8 to TRBJ2-7; no firm D call. Germline assignment: CDR1 SGHVS and CDR2 FQNEAQ. The CDR3 covers 15 residues. Between the trimmed V and J ends, which lost 1 base and 3 bases, there was a span of 13 bases. The CDR3 region has the DNA TGTGCCAGCAGCTTAGATCGGCAGAAGCACTACGAGCAGTACTTC. It codes for CASSLDRQKHYEQYF.

The chain is built from TRBV21-1 and TRBJ2-6. TRBV21-1 has pseudogene status. The CDR3 is 18 amino acids. The chain's CDR3 is CASSKDRSILSGANVLTF. The CDR3 DNA reads TGTGCCAGCAGCAAAGATAGATCTATCCTCTCTGGGGCCAACGTCCTGACTTTC.

This clonotype was counted ten times or more. V and J are TRBV5-5 and TRBJ1-1; D call uncertain. Germline CDR1 reads SGHKS; CDR2 reads YYEKEE (reference sequence). Trimming removed 0 bases from V and 3 bases from J, with 12 bases in between. The CDR3 runs to 15 residues. CDR3 sequence reads: CASSLGEGRDTEAFF. CDR3 nucleotide sequence: TGTGCCAGCAGCTTGGGGGAGGGAAGGGACACTGAAGCTTTCTTT.

This clonotype showed up many times. The CDR3 coding sequence is TGCAGTGCTAGGCCTAGCGGGGCTAACACCGGGGAGCTGTTTTTT. It is translated as CSARPSGANTGELFF. The chain links TRBV20-1 to TRBJ2-2; 9 bases are a match to TRBD2. Germline CDR1 and CDR2: DFQATT and SNEGSKA (reference sequence). V was clipped by 3 bases and J by 2 bases; unmatched bases: 4. The CDR3 is made up of 15 amino acids.

This clonotype was seen only a few times. The chain uses TRBV7-9 and TRBJ2-7, with D hard to call. Germline CDR1 is SEHNR and CDR2 is FQNEAQ (reference sequence). There are 14 residues in the CDR3. V lost 5 bases and J 6 bases, leaving 17 bases between the germline ends. This CDR3 is CASSGMWGSSEQYV. CDR3 coding DNA: TGTGCCAGCAGCGGGATGTGGGGATCTAGCGAGCAGTACGTC.

This clonotype was found a few times. The V gene is TRBV20-1, the J gene TRBJ2-3; 10 bases map to TRBD2. After removal of 3 bases from V and 4 bases from J, the junction contained 4 bases not matched to a gene. The CDR3 consists of 14 residues. Germline loops: CDR1 DFQATT, CDR2 SNEGSKA (reference sequence). In DNA, the CDR3 is TGCAGTGCTAGTACTAGCGGGGTATCAGATACGCAGTATTTT. Protein product: CSASTSGVSDTQYF.

This clonotype was observed many times. The chain combines TRBV15 with TRBJ1-4, with TRBD1 matching over 10 bases. Germline V gives CDR1 LNHNV, CDR2 YYDKDF (reference sequence). V lost 2 bases to trimming and J lost 10 bases; unmatched junction nucleotides: 10. The CDR3 spans 16 residues. The CDR3 spells CATSRPLDRGGGKLFF. The CDR3, as DNA: TGTGCCACCAGCAGACCCCTGGACAGGGGGGGAGGAAAACTGTTTTTT. Based on the CDR3 plus reference TRBV15 and TRBJ1-4, the full variable domain is DAMVIQNPRYQVTQFGKPVTLSCSQTLNHNVMYWYQQKSSQAPKLLFHYYDKDFNNEADTPDNFQSRRPNTSFCFLDIRSPGLGDTAMYLCATSRPLDRGGGKLFFGSGTQLSVL.

This clonotype was recorded many times. For the CDR3, the DNA is TGCAGTGCTGTATCGGGGAGTGCCTACGAGCAGTACGTC. It translates to CSAVSGSAYEQYV. The V call is TRBV20-1, the J call TRBJ2-7; possible D gene TRBD2, 5 bases. CDR3 length equals 13 residues. Germline CDR1 and CDR2: DFQATT and SNEGSKA (reference sequence). The ends were cut back, 5 bases at V and 2 bases at J, with 13 bases in the middle.

This clonotype occurred many times. This sequence joins TRBV12-3 or TRBV12-4 and TRBJ1-1; D is unclear. Trimming removed 6 bases at V and 5 bases at J, with 10 bases between. This CDR3 is built from 12 residues. The CDR3 sequence: CASSPGRTEAFF. CDR3 DNA: TGTGCCAGCAGCCCCGGACGGACTGAAGCTTTCTTT.

The CDR3 DNA reads as TGTGCCAGCAGCCGGTGGGGGCAGGGCACCGGGGAGCTGTTTTTT. Amino acid sequence: CASSRWGQGTGELFF. V gene TRBV6-1 combines with J gene TRBJ2-2, with D tentatively TRBD1 (6 bases). From germline, CDR1 is MNHNS and CDR2 SASEGT. The V end was cut by 6 bases, the J end by 4 bases, with 15 bases between. The length of the CDR3 is 15 residues.

This clonotype was recorded at least ten times. The chain couples TRBV6-1 to TRBJ1-5; D is unclear. Germline V lookup: CDR1 MNHNS, CDR2 SASEGT. V shed 6 bases and J shed 5 bases, with 5 bases lying between them. The CDR3 has 11 residues. The CDR3 loop reads CASSGDQPQHF. CDR3 in DNA: TGTGCCAGCAGCGGAGATCAGCCCCAGCATTTT.

The table lists this clonotype with a few counts. The chain couples TRBV2 to TRBJ2-7; no firm D call. The V gene lost 3 bases and the J gene lost 0 bases, with 3 bases spanning the gap. Germline-derived CDR1 and CDR2 are SNHLY and FYNNEI. The CDR3 sequence is 12 residues long. CDR3 DNA: TGTGCCAGCAGTGACCCCTCCTACGAGCAGTACTTC. Its translation is CASSDPSYEQYF.

A few counts support this clonotype. The chain carries TRBV7-9 and TRBJ1-6; no firm D call. Germline CDR1 reads SEHNR; CDR2 reads FQNEAQ (reference sequence). This CDR3 spans 13 amino acids. Trimming stripped 5 bases from V and 7 bases from J, with 9 bases between. The CDR3 protein is CASSVNSNSPLHF. The CDR3 DNA follows: TGTGCCAGCAGCGTGAATTCGAATTCACCCCTCCACTTT.

The V call is TRBV28, the J call TRBJ2-7; 11 nucleotides agree with TRBD2. Germline loops: CDR1 MDHEN, CDR2 SYDVKM. V shed 5 bases, J shed 3 bases, and the junction held 6 bases outside the gene matches. There are 15 residues in the CDR3. CDR3 protein: CASSPSGRKFYEQYF. DNA for the CDR3: TGTGCCAGCAGTCCTAGCGGGAGGAAGTTCTACGAGCAGTACTTC.

This clonotype was observed a few times. The rearrangement joins TRBV7-8 to TRBJ1-2, with D uncertain. The V gene lost 1 base and the J gene lost 1 base, with 4 bases spanning the gap. This CDR3 is built from 13 residues. The germline V gene has CDR1 SGHVS and CDR2 FQNEAQ. The CDR3 DNA follows: TGTGCCAGCAGCTTAGAAATTAACTATGGCTACACCTTC. Translation: CASSLEINYGYTF.

This clonotype was observed a handful of times. The chain combines TRBV6-2 or TRBV6-3 with TRBJ2-1; no clear D. Trimming removed 0 bases at V and 1 base at J, with 7 bases between. The CDR3 has 15 residues. The germline gives CDR1 MNHEY, CDR2 SVGEGT. CDR3 DNA: TGTGCCAGCAGTTACTCAGGTGGATCCTACAATGAGCAGTTCTTC. Protein: CASSYSGGSYNEQFF.

The chain is built from TRBV27 and TRBJ2-7; 12 nucleotides match TRBD2. Trimming took 5 bases from V and 1 from J; bases not matched to a gene: 15. Germline values: CDR1 MNHEY, CDR2 SMNVEV (reference sequence). The CDR3 is 19 residues long. CDR3 amino acids: CASSQTSGRLRWRSYEQYF. DNA for the CDR3: TGTGCCAGCAGTCAAACTAGCGGGAGGTTACGGTGGAGGTCCTACGAGCAGTACTTC.

This clonotype has only a few counts. The chain recombines TRBV7-2 with TRBJ2-7, with a weak D call TRBD2 (7 bases). Trimming removed 5 bases at V and 1 base at J, with 18 bases between. This CDR3 spans 16 amino acids. Germline V gene data show CDR1 as SGHTA and CDR2 as FQGNSA. This CDR3 reads CASSPHRAGASYEQYF. The CDR3 DNA sequence: TGTGCCAGCAGCCCCCACCGGGCGGGGGCTTCCTACGAGCAGTACTTC.

Notes on this clonotype: Just one base apart from a much larger clone, this may be a read error. The V and J genes are TRBV7-7 and TRBJ2-5; 9 bases line up with TRBD2. V lost 4 bases, J lost 4 bases, and 10 bases stayed unmatched. This CDR3 is 16 amino acids long. CDR1 is SSHAT and CDR2 is FNYEAQ in the germline V gene (reference sequence). DNA for the CDR3: TGTGCCAGCAGCTCGCGGCTAGATAGCGGGGGAGAGACCCAGTACTTC. Its protein product is CASSSRLDSGGETQYF.

This clonotype was seen at least ten times. The chain recombines TRBV24-1 with TRBJ2-3; no definite D call. Germline values: CDR1 KGHDR, CDR2 SFDVKD. With 2 bases removed from V and 6 bases from J, the gap between germline ends came to 11 bases. This CDR3 comprises 14 residues. CDR3 loop: CATSDSGAGDTQYF. CDR3 sequence (DNA): TGTGCCACCAGTGATTCAGGAGCTGGGGATACGCAGTATTTT.